The 28 T cell receptor beta chains below were found in one sample sequenced in a study of OX40 agonist ivuxolimab in advanced cancers. Repertoires were generated with immunoSEQ multiplex PCR, while TCRdb's copy carries only in-frame clones and drops some. The sample includes about 81,000 clones, more than 75% of them seen just once. The sequencing used CD4+ or CD8+ T cells sorted from blood, collected in a trial of the OX40 agonist ivuxolimab. Receptor source: an adult with an advanced solid tumor such as melanoma, head and neck, liver or kidney cancer.

The J gene is TRBJ2-1, the V gene TRBV5-6; D possibly corresponds to TRBD2 (5 bases). The CDR3 has 16 residues. Germline V gives CDR1 SGHDT, CDR2 YYEEEE. The V end lost 4 bases, the J end lost 0 bases, and 14 bases lay between the germline ends. The CDR3 reads CASSVVSGSSYNEQFF. The CDR3 region has the DNA TGTGCCAGCAGCGTTGTTTCGGGGAGCTCCTACAATGAGCAGTTCTTC.

V gene TRBV18 combines with J gene TRBJ2-3, with D perhaps given as TRBD1 or TRBD2 (5 bases each). The length of the CDR3 is 14 residues. The V gene's germline CDR1 is KGHSH and CDR2 LQKENI. Trimming cost V 1 base and J 6 bases, with 11 bases left between them. The CDR3 region is CASSPRDLADTQYF. CDR3 nucleotide sequence: TGTGCCAGCTCACCACGGGACCTCGCCGATACGCAGTATTTT. Full variable domain (remainder filled in from reference TRBV18 and TRBJ2-3): NAGVMQNPRHLVRRRGQEARLRCSPMKGHSHVYWYRQLPEEGLKFMVYLQKENIIDESGMPKERFSAEFPKEGPSILRIQQVVRGDSAAYFCASSPRDLADTQYFGPGTRLTVL.

The chain combines TRBV28 with TRBJ2-2; D gene ambiguous. There are 13 residues in the CDR3. Per the germline V gene, CDR1 is MDHEN and CDR2 is SYDVKM. V was pared by 5 bases and J by 6 bases, with 10 bases between. CDR3 sequence: CASSARWPGELFF. The CDR3 coding sequence is TGTGCCAGCAGTGCCCGGTGGCCCGGGGAGCTGTTTTTT.

A remark on this clone: This sample also contains other DNA sequences that code for the same CDR3. The V call is TRBV5-4, the J call TRBJ1-5; D perhaps matches TRBD1 (5 bases). Germline V lookup: CDR1 SGHNT, CDR2 YYREEE (reference sequence). This CDR3 comprises 13 residues. Between the trimmed V and J ends, which lost 0 bases and 9 bases, there was a span of 10 bases. The CDR3 nucleotides read TGTGCCAGCAGCTTGGGAGGGACGAGGCCCCAGCATTTT. Translated, it gives CASSLGGTRPQHF.

This clone has just one count. The genes are TRBV10-3 and TRBJ1-1, with 7 bases that match TRBD1. Trimming at V came to 4 bases and at J to 5 bases, leaving 13 bases not matched to a gene. The CDR3 spans 16 residues. CDR1 and CDR2 (germline): ENHRY, SYGVKD. In DNA form, the CDR3 reads TGTGCCATCAGTGTCCACAGTCAGGGGGGAGAAACTGAAGCTTTCTTT. Its protein product is CAISVHSQGGETEAFF.

The chain employs TRBV7-2 and TRBJ2-1; 7 nucleotides align to TRBD1. V gave up 5 bases and J gave up 1 base; unmatched junction bases: 5. The V gene's germline CDR1 is SGHTA and CDR2 FQGNSA. The CDR3 spans 15 residues. The CDR3 coding sequence is TGTGCCAGCAGCAGAGCGGACAGGTCCTACAATGAGCAGTTCTTC. It translates to CASSRADRSYNEQFF.

This chain uses TRBV5-1 with TRBJ1-5; 9 positions match TRBD1. The germline V gene has CDR1 SGHRS and CDR2 YFSETQ. With V trimmed by 0 bases and J by 6 bases, 4 bases remained unmatched. This CDR3 is 15 amino acids long. The CDR3 region is CASSLGTGEVQPQHF. The CDR3 region has the DNA TGCGCCAGCAGCTTGGGGACAGGGGAGGTTCAGCCCCAGCATTTT.

Written as DNA, the CDR3 is TGTGCCTCCCAGGGCTGGGACTATGGCTACACCTTC. This gives the protein CASQGWDYGYTF. This rearrangement joins TRBV28 to TRBJ1-2; D is perhaps TRBD1 (5 bases). The length of the CDR3 is 12 residues. CDR1 and CDR2 from the germline V gene are MDHEN and SYDVKM. Trimming left V 11 bases short and J 3 bases short, with 13 bases between.

The chain uses TRBV7-6 and TRBJ1-2; D ambiguous. The CDR3 loop spans 16 amino acids. Trimming took off 5 bases at V and 2 bases at J, with 18 bases between the two ends. Per the germline V gene, CDR1 is SGHVS and CDR2 is FNYEAQ. As DNA, the CDR3 is TGTGCCAGCAGCCTAAGAGACGGCCGCGAAAACTATGGCTACACCTTC. The encoded protein is CASSLRDGRENYGYTF.

This chain uses TRBV7-9 with TRBJ1-5; D gene unclear. Trimming removed 4 bases at V and 8 bases at J, with 21 bases between. CDR1 and CDR2 (germline): SEHNR, FQNEAQ (reference sequence). This CDR3 contains 16 residues. CDR3 amino acids: CASSSGRSQWGEPQHF. CDR3 DNA sequence: TGTGCCAGCAGCTCCGGACGGTCCCAATGGGGTGAGCCCCAGCATTTT.

The rearrangement uses TRBV7-2 and TRBJ1-5; D might be TRBD1 (6 bases). V lost 5 bases to trimming and J lost 5 bases, with 19 bases between them. From germline, CDR1 is SGHTA and CDR2 FQGNSA. The CDR3 covers 16 residues. The CDR3 DNA follows: TGTGCCAGCAGCCTGTACAGGGAAGGTTGGGATCAGCCCCAGCATTTT. Translation: CASSLYREGWDQPQHF.

The rearrangement joins TRBV5-8 to TRBJ1-1; D unclear. The CDR3 is 15 amino acids. Trimming stripped 4 bases from V and 0 bases from J, with 13 bases between. The V gene's germline CDR1 is SGHTS and CDR2 YDEGEE. CDR3 nucleotides: TGTGCCAGCAGCCACCAACAGCGAGTGAACACTGAAGCTTTCTTT. Translated, it gives CASSHQQRVNTEAFF.

The J gene is TRBJ2-3, the V gene TRBV19, with TRBD1 matching over 8 bases. Losses at the gene ends were 4 bases for V and 3 bases for J; bases not matched to a gene: 9. Germline loops: CDR1 LNHDA, CDR2 SQIVND (reference sequence). The CDR3 is 16 amino acids. The CDR3 is CASSTRAQGATDTQYF. The CDR3 DNA sequence: TGTGCCAGTAGTACTAGAGCGCAGGGGGCTACAGATACGCAGTATTTT.

The V and J genes are TRBV7-2 and TRBJ2-1; 15 bases agree with TRBD2. The CDR3 has 17 residues. Germline values: CDR1 SGHTA, CDR2 FQGNSA. Germline trimming cut 0 bases from V and 7 bases from J; bases unmatched to any gene: 4. The CDR3, as DNA: TGTGCCAGCAGCTTAGCCGGGACTAGCGGGGGGCGAAATGAGCAGTTCTTC. Translated: CASSLAGTSGGRNEQFF.

The DNA of the CDR3 is TGTGCCAGCGGGGGCTTTAACTACAATGAGCAGTTCTTC. Protein sequence: CASGGFNYNEQFF. The V call is TRBV9, the J call TRBJ2-1, with D tentatively TRBD1 (6 bases). The CDR3 has 13 amino acids. V lost 7 bases, J lost 3 bases, and 11 bases lay in between. Germline lookup yields CDR1 SGDLS and CDR2 YYNGEE.

This rearrangement joins TRBV10-3 to TRBJ2-7; perhaps D is TRBD1 or TRBD2 (6 bases each). In germline, CDR1 is ENHRY, CDR2 SYGVKD. V lost 7 bases to trimming and J lost 1 base, with 11 bases between them. There are 13 residues in the CDR3. CDR3 protein: CAINGGGSYEQYF. The DNA of the CDR3 is TGTGCCATCAATGGAGGGGGATCCTACGAGCAGTACTTC.

This chain connects TRBV18 to TRBJ2-1, with 10 bases lining up with TRBD2. Germline CDR1 reads KGHSH; CDR2 reads LQKENI. The J segment lost 9 bases and the V segment lost 5 bases, leaving 4 bases of the junction unmatched. CDR3 length: 13 amino acids. CDR3 DNA: TGTGCCAGCTCAAGCGGGGGGGCCCGTGAGCAGTTCTTC. Its translation: CASSSGGAREQFF.

This clone was observed a handful of times. The chain couples TRBV6-6 to TRBJ1-5, with 7 bases that match TRBD1. Germline V gives CDR1 MNHNY, CDR2 SVGAGI (reference sequence). This CDR3 comprises 13 residues. V gave up 6 bases and J gave up 7 bases; unmatched junction bases: 6. CDR3 DNA sequence: TGTGCCAGCAGATCAGGGGGGGGACAGCCCCAGCATTTT. Translating it yields CASRSGGGQPQHF.

This chain joins TRBV18 and TRBJ2-7; TRBD1 is a possible D gene (6 bases). This CDR3 spans 16 amino acids. V dropped 0 bases and J dropped 7 bases, with 19 bases sitting between them. The V gene's germline CDR1 is KGHSH and CDR2 LQKENI. The CDR3: CASSPPSGAQLQEQYF. The CDR3 DNA sequence: TGTGCCAGCTCACCACCATCAGGGGCCCAACTCCAGGAGCAGTACTTC.

This chain uses TRBV6-1 with TRBJ1-1; possibly TRBD1 for D (5 bases). Per germline, CDR1 MNHNS and CDR2 SASEGT. The V end was cut by 6 bases, the J end by 4 bases, with 18 bases between. The CDR3 is made up of 15 amino acids. This chain's CDR3 is CASRDPGGRVTEAFF. CDR3 coding DNA: TGTGCCAGCAGAGATCCTGGGGGGAGGGTCACTGAAGCTTTCTTT.

The V gene is TRBV21-1, the J gene TRBJ2-1; TRBD2, as called in the table, went unchecked against the DNA. TRBV21-1 is termed a pseudogene. CDR3 length: 15 amino acids. The CDR3 DNA is TGTGCCAGCAGCTCTCAGAGGAGCTCCTACAATGAGCAGTTCTTC. This encodes CASSSQRSSYNEQFF.

The V gene is TRBV10-3, the J gene TRBJ2-2; D is undetermined. CDR1 is ENHRY and CDR2 is SYGVKD in the germline V gene. Trimming shortened V by 6 bases and J by 6 bases, and 8 bases separated the two germline ends. The CDR3 totals 12 residues. CDR3: CAISTDPGELFF. CDR3 nucleotides: TGTGCCATCAGCACAGATCCCGGGGAGCTGTTTTTT.

The rearrangement joins TRBV18 to TRBJ2-6, with TRBD1 matching 7 bases. The CDR3 extends over 17 amino acids. Germline V CDR1 and CDR2: KGHSH, LQKENI. After removal of 3 bases from V and 2 bases from J, the junction contained 7 bases not matched to a gene. The CDR3 loop reads CASSPETGNPGANVLTF. The CDR3 bases are TGTGCCAGCTCACCTGAGACAGGGAATCCTGGGGCCAACGTCCTGACTTTC.

This clone was found once. CDR3 in DNA: TGTGCCAGCAGCTTGCTGCAGAAAGATACGCAGTATTTT. Translated: CASSLLQKDTQYF. V is TRBV7-2 and J is TRBJ2-3, with D hard to call. The germline CDR1 and CDR2 sequences are SGHTA and FQGNSA. Trimming removed 3 bases from V and 5 bases from J, with 9 bases in between. CDR3 size: 13 residues.

The chain carries TRBV6-5 and TRBJ2-6, with D uncertain. This CDR3 spans 14 amino acids. V was trimmed by 5 bases and J by 0 bases, leaving 5 bases between them. From germline, CDR1 is MNHEY and CDR2 SVGAGI. The CDR3 sequence: CASSTNSGANVLTF. The CDR3 DNA reads TGTGCCAGCAGTACCAACTCTGGGGCCAACGTCCTGACTTTC.

The J gene is TRBJ2-7, the V gene TRBV9; TRBD1 is a possible D gene (6 bases). Germline CDR1 reads SGDLS; CDR2 reads YYNGEE. Trimming removed 0 bases from V and 5 bases from J, with 12 bases in between. The CDR3 is 14 amino acids. Written as DNA, the CDR3 is TGTGCCAGCAGCGTAGGACAGGTAGGGGACGAGCAGTACTTC. This sequence encodes CASSVGQVGDEQYF.

A word on this clone: The final CDR3 position lacks the conserved phenylalanine or tryptophan, pointing to a likely read error. The DNA is left out, because the CDR3 cannot be placed on it with certainty; the CDR3 is given as TCRdb lists it. J is TRBJ1-6 and V is TRBV21-1; the D segment call TRBD1 is taken from the table without a DNA check. TRBV21-1 is recorded as a pseudogene. The CDR3 adds up to 14 amino acids, both ends counted. CDR3 amino acids: CAGQTRSYNSPLHL.

V usage is TRBV7-2 and J usage is TRBJ1-1, with a weak D call TRBD1 (5 bases). The CDR3 covers 14 residues. CDR1 and CDR2 (germline): SGHTA, FQGNSA. Deletions cut 5 bases from V and 5 bases from J, with 15 bases between. This CDR3 reads CASSLPQVWTEAFF. DNA of the CDR3: TGTGCCAGCAGCCTACCACAGGTTTGGACTGAAGCTTTCTTT.